A selection of T cell receptor gamma chains follows, all from one sample in a study of Vδ1+ human thymocytes. TCRdb re-called the multiplex PCR reads via CATT. Of about 36,000 gamma-chain clones listed, 20% to 25% are singletons. The specimen was Vdelta1+ gamma-delta thymocytes from the thymus. The receptors were sampled from a girl in the first two years of life who had congenital heart surgery. The CDR3 runs from the conserved cysteine through the conserved F or W. Some rows have no size entry. The others give once, few or many, or a class for an expanded clone.

clone_size j_call v_call cdr3_nt cdr3_aa
. TRGJ1/TRGJ2 TRGV3 TGTGCCACCTGGGACGCATACCTTTATTATAAGAAACTCTTT CATWDAYLYYKKLF
few TRGJ1/TRGJ2 TRGV9 TGTGCCTTGTGCCCTTATTATAAGAAACTCTTT CALCPYYKKLF
. TRGJ1/TRGJ2 TRGV4 TGTGCCACCTGGGATGGGCGGCGGTATAAGAAACTCTTT CATWDGRRYKKLF
. TRGJP2 TRGV2 TGTGCCACCTGGGACGGGCGAGGTGATAGCAGTGATTGGATCAAGACGTTT CATWDGRGDSSDWIKTF
. TRGJ1/TRGJ2 TRGV8 TGCGCCACCTGGATCCGGCGGACGAATTATTATAAGAAACTCTTT CATWIRRTNYYKKLF
few TRGJ1/TRGJ2 TRGV9 TGTGCCCTGTGGGAGGTTCGGGATTATAAGAAACTCTTT CALWEVRDYKKLF
. TRGJ1/TRGJ2 TRGV9 TGTGCCTCGTGGGAGGTTCCGAATTATAAGAAACTCTTT CASWEVPNYKKLF
few TRGJ1/TRGJ2 TRGV2 TGTGCCACCTGGGACGGGCTACGGTATTATAAGAAACTCTTT CATWDGLRYYKKLF
. TRGJ1/TRGJ2 TRGV9 TGTGCCTTGTGGGAGGTGGTGGAGAATTATTATAAGAAACTCTTT CALWEVVENYYKKLF
. TRGJ1/TRGJ2 TRGV8 TGTGCCACCTGGGATAGTAACTATTATAAGAAACTCTTT CATWDSNYYKKLF
. TRGJ1/TRGJ2 TRGV4 TGTGCCACCTGGGATGGACCTCTACTTGGTTATTATAAGAAACTCTTT CATWDGPLLGYYKKLF
. TRGJ1/TRGJ2 TRGV2 TGTGCCACCTGGGACGGGCTTCGGTATTATAAGAAACTCTTT CATWDGLRYYKKLF
once TRGJ1/TRGJ2 TRGV3 TGTGCCACCTGGGACAGGCGCGAGGATTATAAGAAACTCTTT CATWDRREDYKKLF
. TRGJP2 TRGV8 TGTGCCACCTGGTGCAATAGTAGTGATTGGATCAAGACGTTT CATWCNSSDWIKTF
few TRGJ1/TRGJ2 TRGV2 TGTGCCACCTGGGACGGGTTGAAGAAACTCTTT CATWDGLKKLF
few TRGJ1/TRGJ2 TRGV8 TGTGCCACCTGGGATAGGTTTCCTTATTATAAGAAACTCTTT CATWDRFPYYKKLF
few TRGJ1/TRGJ2 TRGV9 TGTGCCTTGTGGGATCATGCTAAGAAACTCTTT CALWDHAKKLF
few TRGJ1/TRGJ2 TRGV8 TGTGCCACCTGGGATAGGCCTGAGACTATTTATTATAAGAAACTCTTT CATWDRPETIYYKKLF
. TRGJ1/TRGJ2 TRGV4 TGTGCCACCTGGGGCCCCGAAGGCGTGGAGAAACTCTTT CATWGPEGVEKLF
. TRGJ1/TRGJ2 TRGV3 TGTGCCACCTGGGACAGGCCCCTGTCGGGGAAACTCTTT CATWDRPLSGKLF
. TRGJ1/TRGJ2 TRGV8 TGTGCCACCTGGGATAGGCTCGTAAATTATTATAAGAAACTCTTT CATWDRLVNYYKKLF
few TRGJ1/TRGJ2 TRGV3 TGTGCCACCTGGGACAGGCCCCCACGGGAGTATAAGAAACTCTTT CATWDRPPREYKKLF
. TRGJ1/TRGJ2 TRGV2 TGTGCCACCTGGGACGGGCAATTAAGGAGGAAACTCTTT CATWDGQLRRKLF
few TRGJ1/TRGJ2 TRGV2 TGTGCCACCTGGGACGGCCTCAATTATTATAAGAAACTCTTT CATWDGLNYYKKLF
. TRGJP2 TRGV9 TGTGCCTTGTGGGAGGTGGGAGGTGATTGGATCAAGACGTTT CALWEVGGDWIKTF
many TRGJ1/TRGJ2 TRGV4 TGTGCCACCTGGGGGATTAAGAAACTCTTT CATWGIKKLF
. TRGJP2 TRGV3 TGTGCCACCTGGGGCAGGCTAAGTAGTGATTGGATCAAGACGTTT CATWGRLSSDWIKTF
few TRGJP2 TRGV4 TGTGCCACCTGGGATGGGCCGAGTAGTGATTGGATCAAGACGTTT CATWDGPSSDWIKTF
. TRGJ1/TRGJ2 TRGV8 TGTGCCACCTGGGATAAGGGGTATTATAAGAAACTCTTT CATWDKGYYKKLF